The sequence of this T cell receptor (beta chain) was determined in a study of blood T cells in healthy people across ages. Study background: About one barcoded beta molecule per two T cells came from capture by template switching. Study-wide results and limits: Significant beta diversity loss was already apparent by age approximately 38, declining roughly linearly.

CDR1 SQVTM and CDR2 ANQGSEA come from the germline V gene. V lost 0 bases to trimming and J lost 1 base; unmatched junction nucleotides: 11. The CDR3 sequence is 17 residues long. Each individual donor underwent a draw of about 9.9 milliliters of peripheral blood. Sample-barcoded 5' priming and a J-beta primer mix drove a second PCR of roughly 6 to 12 cycles. TCRdb analysed the 5' RACE reads with MiXCR anew, one entry per CDR3 protein. This sample carries roughly 1,800,000 distinct CDR3 sequences, about 50% of them seen once, and the ten largest clones take 2.1%. This clonotype occurred a few times. Its matching antigen is unknown.

The sequence was obtained from a woman aged 40 to 50 in good health. Specimen: blood. The rearrangement uses TRBV29-1 and TRBJ1-1; 7 bases match TRBD1. In nucleotides, the CDR3 is TGCAGCGTTGAAGATCGAAGAGGGGGCCCCTCGAACACTGAAGCTTTCTTT. It encodes CSVEDRRGGPSNTEAFF.